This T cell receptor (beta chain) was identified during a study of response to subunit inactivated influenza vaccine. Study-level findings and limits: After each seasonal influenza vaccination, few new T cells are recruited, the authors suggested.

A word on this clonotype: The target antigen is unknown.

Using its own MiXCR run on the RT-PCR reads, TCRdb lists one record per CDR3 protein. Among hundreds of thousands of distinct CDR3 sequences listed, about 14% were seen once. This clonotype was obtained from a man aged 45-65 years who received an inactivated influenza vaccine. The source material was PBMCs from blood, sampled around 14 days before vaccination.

The CDR3 region has the DNA TGTGCCAGCAGTTACGTCGGGGCACCAGATACGCAGTATTTT. It is translated as CASSYVGAPDTQYF. The rearrangement joins TRBV6-5 to TRBJ2-3, with D perhaps being TRBD1 or TRBD2 (5 bases each). Trimming took 2 bases from V and 4 from J, leaving 10 bases between them. This CDR3 is built from 14 residues. The germline gives CDR1 MNHEY, CDR2 SVGAGI.